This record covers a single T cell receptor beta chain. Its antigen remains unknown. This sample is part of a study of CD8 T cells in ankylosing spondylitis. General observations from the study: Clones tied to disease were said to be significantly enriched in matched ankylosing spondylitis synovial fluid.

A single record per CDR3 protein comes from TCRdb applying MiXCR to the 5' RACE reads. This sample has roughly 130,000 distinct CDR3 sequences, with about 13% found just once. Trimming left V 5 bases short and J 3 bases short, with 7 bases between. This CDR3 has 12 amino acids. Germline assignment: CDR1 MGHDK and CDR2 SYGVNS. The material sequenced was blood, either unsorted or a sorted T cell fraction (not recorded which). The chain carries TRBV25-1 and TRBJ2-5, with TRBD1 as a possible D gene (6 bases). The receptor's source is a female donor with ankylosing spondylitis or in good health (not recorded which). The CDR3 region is CASSRQEETQYF. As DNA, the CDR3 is TGTGCCAGCAGTAGACAGGAAGAGACCCAGTACTTC.